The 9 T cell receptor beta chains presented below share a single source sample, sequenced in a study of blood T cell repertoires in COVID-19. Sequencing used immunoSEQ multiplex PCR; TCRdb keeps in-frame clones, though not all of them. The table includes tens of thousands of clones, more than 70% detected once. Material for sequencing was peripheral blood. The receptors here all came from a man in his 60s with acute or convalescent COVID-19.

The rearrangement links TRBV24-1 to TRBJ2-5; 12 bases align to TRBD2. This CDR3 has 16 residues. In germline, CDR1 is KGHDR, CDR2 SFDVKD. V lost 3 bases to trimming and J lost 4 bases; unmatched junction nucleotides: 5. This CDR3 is CATSDTGLAGRETQYF. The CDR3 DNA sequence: TGTGCCACCAGTGATACCGGACTAGCGGGGAGAGAGACCCAGTACTTC.

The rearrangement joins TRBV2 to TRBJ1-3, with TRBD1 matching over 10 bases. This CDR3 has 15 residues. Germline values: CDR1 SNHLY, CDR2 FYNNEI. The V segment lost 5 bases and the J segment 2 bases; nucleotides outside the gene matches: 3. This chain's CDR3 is CASSSGTGAGNTIYF. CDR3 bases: TGTGCCAGCAGTTCCGGGACAGGGGCTGGAAACACCATATATTTT.

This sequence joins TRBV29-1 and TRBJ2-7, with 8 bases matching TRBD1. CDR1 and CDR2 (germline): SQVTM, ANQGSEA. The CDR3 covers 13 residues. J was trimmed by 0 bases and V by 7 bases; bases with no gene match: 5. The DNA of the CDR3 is TGCAGCGCCGGACAGGGAGTCTCCTACGAGCAGTACTTC. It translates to CSAGQGVSYEQYF.

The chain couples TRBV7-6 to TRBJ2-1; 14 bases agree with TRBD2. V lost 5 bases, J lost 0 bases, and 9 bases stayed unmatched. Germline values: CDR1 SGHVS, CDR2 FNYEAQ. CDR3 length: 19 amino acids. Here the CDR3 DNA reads TGTGCCAGCAGCCTGGGACTAGCGGGGGCCTTGGGCTCCTACAATGAGCAGTTCTTC. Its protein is CASSLGLAGALGSYNEQFF.

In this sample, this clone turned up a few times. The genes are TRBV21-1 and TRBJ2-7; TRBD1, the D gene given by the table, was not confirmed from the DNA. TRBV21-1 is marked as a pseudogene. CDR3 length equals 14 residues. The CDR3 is CASRSNRSSYEQYF. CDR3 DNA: TGTGCCAGCAGATCTAACAGGAGCTCCTACGAGCAGTACTTC.

Here the CDR3 reads CASSLDKTGGHGYTF. CDR3 coding DNA: TGTGCCAGCAGCTTGGATAAGACAGGGGGCCACGGCTACACCTTC. The V call is TRBV5-4, the J call TRBJ1-2; 10 nucleotides line up with TRBD1. V dropped 0 bases and J dropped 8; count of bases not matched to a gene: 7. The CDR3 spans 15 residues. Germline values: CDR1 SGHNT, CDR2 YYREEE (reference sequence).

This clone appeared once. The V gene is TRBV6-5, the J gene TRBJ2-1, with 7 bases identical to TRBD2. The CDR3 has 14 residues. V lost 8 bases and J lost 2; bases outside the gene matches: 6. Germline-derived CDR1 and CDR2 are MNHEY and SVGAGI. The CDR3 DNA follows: TGTGCCAGCGTTTGGGGGGGGACCTACAATGAGCAGTTCTTC. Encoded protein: CASVWGGTYNEQFF.

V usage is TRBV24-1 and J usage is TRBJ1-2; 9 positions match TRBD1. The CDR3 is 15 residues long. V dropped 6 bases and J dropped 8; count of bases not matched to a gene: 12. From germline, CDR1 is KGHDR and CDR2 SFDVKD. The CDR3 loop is CATSPTGTGTFGYTF. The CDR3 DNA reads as TGTGCCACCAGTCCCACCGGGACAGGGACGTTCGGCTACACCTTC.

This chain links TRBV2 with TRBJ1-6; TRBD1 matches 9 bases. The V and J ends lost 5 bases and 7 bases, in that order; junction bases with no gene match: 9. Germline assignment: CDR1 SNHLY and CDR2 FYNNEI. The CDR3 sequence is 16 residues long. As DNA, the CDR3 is TGTGCCAGCAGTTTGGCCGGGACAGGGCAAAATTCACCCCTCCACTTT. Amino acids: CASSLAGTGQNSPLHF.